Listed here is a single T cell receptor beta chain. Trimming cost V 10 bases and J 6 bases, with 16 bases left between them. Germline V lookup: CDR1 LNHDA, CDR2 SQIVND (reference sequence). The CDR3 extends over 13 amino acids. The data derive from a study of OX40 agonist ivuxolimab in advanced cancers. The overall study: Prior anti-PD-1, anti-PD-L1 or anti-CTLA-4 therapy did not bar entry, and roughly 40% had some.

Only in-frame clones appear in the TCRdb table, and some are missing; sequencing was by immunoSEQ multiplex PCR. The sample lists 68,000 or so clones; about 84% were seen once. V is TRBV19 and J is TRBJ1-5; TRBD1 might be the D (5 bases). The receptor was isolated from an adult with an advanced solid tumor such as melanoma, head and neck, liver or kidney cancer. Source: CD4+ or CD8+ T cells sorted from blood, taken in a trial of the OX40 agonist ivuxolimab. The DNA of the CDR3 is TGTGCCATAAGTAGGGGATTTGGTCAGCCCCAGCATTTT. It is translated as CAISRGFGQPQHF.